One sample yielded the 26 T cell receptor beta chains listed below, sequenced in a study of cytomegalovirus exposure and HLA in healthy donors. Primers: 60 Vbeta forward and 13 Jbeta reverse. TCRdb's table, derived via immunoSEQ multiplex PCR, lists solely in-frame clones and lacks some. The table shows roughly 77,000 clones, with 67% occurring only once. Sequencing was performed on PBMCs. The receptor source for this set is a woman aged 45 to 65 in good health and CMV-seropositive.

The V call is TRBV7-7, the J call TRBJ2-2; 14 bases match TRBD2. Germline V gene lookup returns CDR1 SSHAT and CDR2 FNYEAQ (reference sequence). This CDR3 contains 16 residues. Losses at the gene ends were 5 bases for V and 5 bases for J; bases not matched to a gene: 4. The CDR3 reads CASSARTSGGTGELFF. DNA for the CDR3: TGTGCCAGCAGCGCCAGGACTAGCGGGGGGACCGGGGAGCTGTTTTTT.

The chain recombines TRBV5-4 with TRBJ1-4, with D possibly TRBD1 on 5 matching bases. The germline V gene has CDR1 SGHNT and CDR2 YYREEE (reference sequence). The V end was cut by 0 bases, the J end by 3 bases, with 9 bases between. This CDR3 region has 15 residues. CDR3 nucleotides: TGTGCCAGCAGCTTGGCCGACAGCGCTAATGAAAAACTGTTTTTT. The encoded protein is CASSLADSANEKLFF.

The chain couples TRBV9 to TRBJ2-2; D remains unclear. The CDR3 is 14 residues long. The V and J ends lost 3 bases and 2 bases respectively, with 8 bases between them. Looked up from germline, CDR1 is SGDLS and CDR2 is YYNGEE. CDR3 DNA sequence: TGTGCCAGCAGCGCGCGGAGTAACACCGGGGAGCTGTTTTTT. Translating gives CASSARSNTGELFF.

By share, this clone ranks as medium-sized (0.01 to 0.1%). The chain is built from TRBV5-6 and TRBJ1-1; no clear D. The V end was cut by 2 bases, the J end by 4 bases, with 6 bases between. This CDR3 has 12 amino acids. Germline lookup yields CDR1 SGHDT and CDR2 YYEEEE. CDR3 DNA sequence: TGTGCCAGCAGCTTCGAGATCACTGAAGCTTTCTTT. It encodes CASSFEITEAFF.

The rearrangement links TRBV19 to TRBJ2-5, with 13 bases that match TRBD2. The CDR3 totals 17 residues. Germline CDR1 LNHDA, CDR2 SQIVND (reference sequence). With 8 bases clipped from V and 1 base from J, the junction kept 10 bases outside the gene matches. DNA of the CDR3: TGTGCCAGTCAAAGGACTAGCGGGGGACTCATCCAAGAGACCCAGTACTTC. Amino acids: CASQRTSGGLIQETQYF.

V is TRBV4-1 and J is TRBJ2-7, with TRBD2 identical over 7 bases. Germline CDR1 MGHRA, CDR2 YSYEKL. The CDR3 contains 15 residues. J gave up 4 bases and V 4 bases, and 10 bases lay outside the gene matches. The CDR3 DNA is TGCGCCAGCAGCCCAACTAGCGTAAATTTATACGAGCAGTACTTC. It encodes CASSPTSVNLYEQYF.

This clone was seen once. V and J are TRBV2 and TRBJ2-3; 11 nucleotides align to TRBD1. The CDR3 runs to 15 residues. In germline, CDR1 is SNHLY, CDR2 FYNNEI. V lost 8 bases and J lost 2; bases outside the gene matches: 6. The CDR3 nucleotides read TGTGCCAGCGATGGGACAGGGGGAATCACAGATACGCAGTATTTT. This sequence encodes CASDGTGGITDTQYF.

The V and J genes are TRBV5-6 and TRBJ2-7, with 9 bases lining up with TRBD1. The CDR3 contains 14 residues. Losses at the gene ends were 3 bases for V and 6 bases for J; bases not matched to a gene: 7. Germline loops: CDR1 SGHDT, CDR2 YYEEEE. Here the CDR3 reads CASSSIKGQGEQYV. The CDR3 region has the DNA TGTGCCAGCAGCTCCATTAAGGGACAGGGCGAGCAGTACGTC.

The chain recombines TRBV6-5 with TRBJ1-1; 7 positions agree with TRBD1. The CDR3 extends over 15 amino acids. V lost 5 bases to trimming and J lost 1 base; unmatched junction nucleotides: 7. Germline V CDR1 and CDR2: MNHEY, SVGAGI. CDR3 nucleotide sequence: TGTGCCAGCAGTCCCCTACAGGGGAGGAACACTGAAGCTTTCTTT. It is translated as CASSPLQGRNTEAFF.

The chain uses TRBV11-2 and TRBJ2-5; the D gene is possibly TRBD1 (6 bases). V lost 3 bases to trimming and J lost 2 bases, with 13 bases between them. Germline V gene sequence: CDR1 SGHAT, CDR2 FQNNGV. The CDR3 is 15 amino acids. The CDR3: CASSFQTGLQETQYF. The CDR3 DNA sequence: TGTGCCAGCAGCTTTCAAACAGGGCTACAAGAGACCCAGTACTTC. The variable domain in full, completed from reference TRBV11-2 and TRBJ2-5, reads EAGVAQSPRYKIIEKRQSVAFWCNPISGHATLYWYQQILGQGPKLLIQFQNNGVVDDSQLPKDRFSAERLKGVDSTLKIQPAKLEDSAVYLCASSFQTGLQETQYFGPGTRLLVL.

This sequence joins TRBV5-6 and TRBJ2-3; D might be TRBD1 (6 bases). In germline, CDR1 is SGHDT, CDR2 YYEEEE. Trimming removed 5 bases from V and 2 bases from J, with 9 bases in between. CDR3 length equals 13 residues. The CDR3 loop is CASSRGNTDTQYF. The CDR3 DNA sequence: TGTGCCAGCAGTAGGGGGAACACAGATACGCAGTATTTT.

V is TRBV6-6 and J is TRBJ2-1, with 9 positions matching TRBD2. CDR1 and CDR2 from the germline V gene are MNHNY and SVGAGI (reference sequence). The CDR3 sequence is 15 residues long. V lost 0 bases, J lost 9 bases, and 6 bases stayed unmatched. The CDR3 reads CASSYSSRGGSEQFF. The CDR3 coding sequence is TGTGCCAGCAGTTACTCTTCGCGGGGGGGCAGTGAGCAGTTCTTC.

The rearrangement joins TRBV5-6 to TRBJ2-5, with 7 bases lining up with TRBD1. Germline V lookup: CDR1 SGHDT, CDR2 YYEEEE. The CDR3 runs to 13 residues. V gave up 4 bases and J gave up 6 bases; unmatched junction bases: 6. CDR3 sequence: CASSLTGFQTQYF. In DNA, the CDR3 is TGTGCCAGCAGCCTGACAGGGTTTCAGACCCAGTACTTC.

V is TRBV5-6 and J is TRBJ1-2; D is possibly TRBD1 (5 bases). In germline, CDR1 is SGHDT, CDR2 YYEEEE. V gave up 4 bases and J gave up 4 bases, with 17 bases separating them. The CDR3 covers 15 residues. The CDR3 nucleotides are TGTGCCAGCAGCGGGGCGTCCGAGAGAGTCTATGGCTACACCTTC. This gives the protein CASSGASERVYGYTF.

In regard to this clone: Other DNA sequences in the sample encode the same CDR3. The chain couples TRBV10-3 to TRBJ1-1; 7 bases fit TRBD1. V gave up 10 bases and J gave up 5 bases; unmatched junction bases: 10. The CDR3 spans 13 residues. Germline lookup yields CDR1 ENHRY and CDR2 SYGVKD. The CDR3, as DNA: TGTGCCAGGTCACAGGGGTTGGAGACTGAAGCTTTCTTT. Its protein is CARSQGLETEAFF.

There are a few counts of this clone. The chain couples TRBV7-3 to TRBJ1-1, with 10 bases identical to TRBD1. J gave up 8 bases and V 5 bases, and 8 bases lay outside the gene matches. The CDR3 runs to 14 residues. Germline V lookup: CDR1 SGHTA, CDR2 FQGTGA. For the CDR3, the DNA is TGTGCCAGCAGCCCGGGACAGGGGATGGTGGAAGCTTTCTTT. Translation gives CASSPGQGMVEAFF. Full variable domain (missing parts from reference TRBV7-3 and TRBJ1-1): GAGVSQTPSNKVTEKGKYVELRCDPISGHTALYWYRQSLGQGPEFLIYFQGTGAADDSGLPNDRFFAVRPEGSVSTLKIQRTERGDSAVYLCASSPGQGMVEAFFGQGTRLTVV.

This chain joins TRBV5-4 and TRBJ2-5; D is perhaps TRBD1 (5 bases). The V end lost 0 bases, the J end lost 3 bases, and 6 bases lay between the germline ends. Germline lookup yields CDR1 SGHNT and CDR2 YYREEE (reference sequence). The CDR3 loop spans 13 amino acids. CDR3 residues: CASSLVREETQYF. The CDR3 DNA is TGTGCCAGCAGCTTGGTCAGGGAAGAGACCCAGTACTTC. Complete variable domain (other parts from reference TRBV5-4 and TRBJ2-5): ETGVTQSPTHLIKTRGQQVTLRCSSQSGHNTVSWYQQALGQGPQFIFQYYREEENGRGNFPPRFSGLQFPNYSSELNVNALELDDSALYLCASSLVREETQYFGPGTRLLVL.

The J gene is TRBJ1-2, the V gene TRBV2, with a tentative D call TRBD1 (6 bases). The CDR3 sequence is 14 residues long. Germline V gene lookup returns CDR1 SNHLY and CDR2 FYNNEI. V dropped 2 bases and J dropped 7 bases, with 14 bases sitting between them. The CDR3 nucleotides read TGTGCCAGCAGTGAAAGTAGCAGGGGAAGTGGCTACACCTTC. It specifies CASSESSRGSGYTF.

This rearrangement joins TRBV6-1 to TRBJ1-3, with D tentatively TRBD1 (6 bases). Germline V lookup: CDR1 MNHNS, CDR2 SASEGT. The CDR3 covers 13 residues. V dropped 6 bases and J dropped 1 base, with 7 bases sitting between them. In nucleotides, the CDR3 is TGTGCCAGCAGAACAGGGTCTGGAAACACCATATATTTT. It translates to CASRTGSGNTIYF.

V is TRBV10-2 and J is TRBJ1-1; D possibly corresponds to TRBD1 (6 bases). The V end lost 7 bases, the J end lost 2 bases, and 14 bases lay between the germline ends. Germline values: CDR1 WSHSY, CDR2 SAAADI. This CDR3 has 14 residues. The CDR3 spells CASTNGRGNTEAFF. The CDR3 nucleotides are TGCGCCAGCACAAATGGCAGGGGTAACACTGAAGCTTTCTTT.

V gene TRBV7-9 combines with J gene TRBJ1-6; a weak D match, TRBD1 (6 bases). Trimming shortened V by 0 bases and J by 14 bases, and 8 bases separated the two germline ends. The CDR3 is made up of 12 amino acids. Germline V gene lookup returns CDR1 SEHNR and CDR2 FQNEAQ (reference sequence). CDR3 protein: CASSLARGSLHF. In DNA form, the CDR3 reads TGTGCCAGCAGCTTAGCGAGGGGGTCCCTCCACTTT.

This rearrangement joins TRBV5-1 to TRBJ1-4, with TRBD1 matching 7 bases. CDR3 length equals 14 residues. V lost 0 bases and J lost 8; bases outside the gene matches: 4. CDR1 SGHRS and CDR2 YFSETQ come from the germline V gene. The CDR3 spells CASSLEGADEKLFF. The DNA of the CDR3 is TGCGCCAGCAGCTTGGAGGGGGCAGACGAAAAACTGTTTTTT.

V and J are TRBV29-1 and TRBJ2-1; no firm D call. V was trimmed by 7 bases and J by 1 base, leaving 8 bases between them. The CDR3 runs to 12 residues. Germline CDR1 SQVTM, CDR2 ANQGSEA. CDR3 bases: TGCAGCGCTACTTTATCCTACAATGAGCAGTTCTTC. This codes for CSATLSYNEQFF.

The chain links TRBV9 to TRBJ2-2; 11 nucleotides agree with TRBD2. There are 16 residues in the CDR3. Germline V gene data show CDR1 as SGDLS and CDR2 as YYNGEE. The V and J ends lost 2 bases and 6 bases, in that order; junction bases with no gene match: 6. CDR3 bases: TGTGCCAGCAGCGTCCTTAGCGGGGGGGATCCCGGGGAGCTGTTTTTT. This encodes CASSVLSGGDPGELFF. The full variable domain, completed using reference TRBV9 and TRBJ2-2, is DSGVTQTPKHLITATGQRVTLRCSPRSGDLSVYWYQQSLDQGLQFLIQYYNGEERAKGNILERFSAQQFPDLHSELNLSSLELGDSALYFCASSVLSGGDPGELFFGEGSRLTVL.

The J gene is TRBJ1-1, the V gene TRBV6-5, with 9 positions matching TRBD1. CDR3 length: 14 residues. V was pared by 7 bases and J by 5 bases, with 8 bases of the junction left unmatched. Germline V CDR1 and CDR2: MNHEY, SVGAGI. CDR3 DNA: TGTGCCAGCAAGCCGGACAGGGGTTATACTGAAGCTTTCTTT. Translated, it gives CASKPDRGYTEAFF.

The chain joins TRBV6-6 to TRBJ1-6; no definite D call. Germline values: CDR1 MNHNY, CDR2 SVGAGI (reference sequence). V was trimmed by 6 bases and J by 5 bases, leaving 17 bases between them. The CDR3 length is 16 residues. The CDR3 spells CASSQNGENNNSPLHF. The CDR3, as DNA: TGTGCCAGCAGCCAGAACGGGGAGAATAATAATTCACCCCTCCACTTT.